Listed below are T cell receptor beta chains from one sample, sequenced in a study of blood T cell repertoires in COVID-19. The protocol was immunoSEQ multiplex PCR, while the TCRdb copy is restricted to in-frame clones and leaves out a portion. The sample has some 200,000 clones, approximately 86% seen once. The sample taken for sequencing was peripheral blood. The receptors were gathered from a woman over 75 with acute or convalescent COVID-19. The CDR3 runs from the conserved cysteine through the conserved F or W. The D gene is left open where the match is weak. Clone size is given for some rows only: seen once, a few or many times, or a class if the clone is expanded.

>-|TRBJ1-2|TRBV5-1|-
CASSLNTPLSYGYTF
TGCGCCAGCAGCCTCAATACCCCCCTGAGTTATGGCTACACCTTC
>TRBD1|TRBJ1-3|TRBV30|-
CAWNEGALGNTIYF
TGTGCCTGGAATGAGGGGGCGTTAGGAAACACCATATATTTT
>-|TRBJ2-2|TRBV14|-
CASSLTTLNTGELFF
TGTGCCAGCAGCCTCACTACACTGAACACCGGGGAGCTGTTTTTT
>-|TRBJ1-2|TRBV6-2/TRBV6-3|once
CASSQPGVDYTF
TGTGCCAGCAGTCAGCCGGGAGTCGACTACACCTTC
>TRBD1|TRBJ2-1|TRBV7-9|-
CASSQGGQGSWFEQFF
TGTGCCAGCAGCCAAGGGGGCCAGGGCAGCTGGTTTGAGCAGTTCTTC
>-|TRBJ1-4|TRBV29-1|-
CSVEGAGEKLFF
TGCAGCGTTGAGGGCGCGGGGGAAAAACTGTTTTTT
>-|TRBJ1-1|TRBV7-2|-
CASSLRGTNTEAFF
TGTGCCAGCAGCTTAAGGGGGACGAACACTGAAGCTTTCTTT
>-|TRBJ1-3|TRBV6-5|once
CASSYGGTGNTIYF
TGTGCCAGCAGTTACGGGGGCACTGGAAACACCATATATTTT
>TRBD1|TRBJ2-7|TRBV19|-
CASRKGQNFYEQYF
TGTGCCAGTAGGAAGGGACAGAACTTCTACGAGCAGTACTTC
>TRBD2|TRBJ2-5|TRBV5-1|-
CASSLALAGGHGETQYF
TGCGCCAGCAGCTTGGCGCTAGCGGGGGGCCACGGGGAGACCCAGTACTTC
>-|TRBJ1-5|TRBV15|few
CATSKGYGGMNQPQHF
TGTGCCACCAGCAAGGGGTACGGCGGAATGAATCAGCCCCAGCATTTT
>-|TRBJ2-3|TRBV12-3/TRBV12-4|-
CASTLLSTDTQYF
TGTGCCAGCACCCTCCTTAGCACAGATACGCAGTATTTT
>-|TRBJ2-7|TRBV18|-
CASSPPGRGEAYEQYF
TGTGCCAGCTCACCACCGGGCAGGGGGGAGGCCTACGAGCAGTACTTC
>TRBD1|TRBJ2-1|TRBV29-1|-
CSVGRDRGREQFF
TGCAGCGTTGGTAGGGACAGGGGGCGAGAGCAGTTCTTC
>TRBD1|TRBJ1-4|TRBV18|-
CASSPPRTGLGNEKLFF
TGTGCCAGCTCACCGCCGAGGACAGGGCTTGGTAATGAAAAACTGTTTTTT
>TRBD1|TRBJ1-2|TRBV15|-
CATSTRDRVYGYTF
TGTGCCACCAGCACCCGGGACAGGGTCTATGGCTACACCTTC
>-|TRBJ2-3|TRBV9|once
CASSVDSSASTDTQYF
TGTGCCAGCAGCGTAGATAGCAGTGCTAGCACAGATACGCAGTATTTT
>TRBD1|TRBJ2-5|TRBV7-2|-
CASSFQGAGETQYF
TGTGCCAGCAGCTTTCAGGGGGCCGGGGAGACCCAGTACTTC
>-|TRBJ1-1|TRBV29-1|-
CSVGQQNTEAFF
TGCAGCGTAGGACAGCAGAACACTGAAGCTTTCTTT
>-|TRBJ1-1|TRBV10-3|once
CAIQVQPNTEAFF
TGTGCCATCCAGGTCCAGCCGAACACTGAAGCTTTCTTT
>-|TRBJ2-2|TRBV27|-
CASSLIPGAGELFF
TGTGCCAGCAGTTTAATCCCGGGGGCCGGGGAGCTGTTTTTT
>-|TRBJ1-2|TRBV11-2|-
CASSPDGGPYGYTF
TGTGCCAGCAGCCCGGACGGGGGGCCCTATGGCTACACCTTC
>TRBD1|TRBJ2-7|TRBV7-2|-
CASSSATGGYEQYF
TGTGCCAGCAGCTCCGCGACAGGGGGCTACGAGCAGTACTTC
>-|TRBJ1-2|TRBV5-6|-
CASREGGQPPNYGYTF
TGTGCCAGCAGGGAGGGAGGGCAGCCCCCTAACTATGGCTACACCTTC
>-|TRBJ1-2|TRBV25-1|-
CASSEGEETVYGYTF
TGTGCCAGCAGTGAAGGGGAAGAGACAGTCTATGGCTACACCTTC
>TRBD2|TRBJ2-1|TRBV7-2|-
CASSSLTSGRGNEQFF
TGTGCCAGCAGCTCCTTGACTAGCGGGAGAGGCAATGAGCAGTTCTTC
>-|TRBJ1-2|TRBV9|once
CAEPGVCGYTF
TGTGCCGAACCAGGGGTGTGCGGCTACACCTTC
>-|TRBJ1-1|TRBV5-1|once
CASSLTGLTEAFF
TGCGCCAGCAGCCTAACAGGTCTCACTGAAGCTTTCTTT
>TRBD1|TRBJ2-7|TRBV6-5|-
CASSPGTGLSYEQYF
TGTGCCAGCAGCCCCGGGACAGGACTCTCCTACGAGCAGTACTTC
>-|TRBJ2-7|TRBV9|-
CASSVIGGSYEQYF
TGTGCCAGCAGCGTAATCGGCGGATCCTACGAGCAGTACTTC
>-|TRBJ1-5|TRBV2|once
CASSERHSGVGQPQHF
TGTGCCAGCAGTGAACGTCACTCAGGGGTGGGCCAGCCCCAGCATTTT
>-|TRBJ2-7|TRBV6-1|medium-sized
CASSETGRTILPSYEQYF
TGTGCCAGCAGCGAAACGGGACGGACTATCCTTCCATCTTACGAGCAGTACTTC
>-|TRBJ1-5|TRBV12-3/TRBV12-4|-
CASSFWRQPQHF
TGTGCCAGCAGTTTTTGGAGGCAGCCCCAGCATTTT
>TRBD1|TRBJ1-5|TRBV7-9|-
CASSPLTGPLDGQPQHF
TGTGCCAGCAGCCCATTGACAGGGCCCCTTGATGGTCAGCCCCAGCATTTT
>-|TRBJ2-7|TRBV7-3|once
CASSLRAEREQYF
TGTGCCAGCAGCTTAAGGGCCGAAAGGGAGCAGTACTTC
>-|TRBJ2-7|TRBV5-5|-
CASTPGAGAHYEQYF
TGTGCCAGCACCCCGGGGGCGGGAGCGCACTACGAGCAGTACTTC
>TRBD1|TRBJ1-4|TRBV12-5|-
CASGRDRGVLATNEKLFF
TGTGCTAGTGGCCGGGACAGGGGTGTGCTCGCAACTAATGAAAAACTGTTTTTT
>-|TRBJ2-7|TRBV19|-
CASTPTGQIPYEQYF
TGTGCCAGCACACCAACGGGACAAATACCCTACGAGCAGTACTTC
>-|TRBJ2-7|TRBV11-3|-
CASSAAGHEQYF
TGTGCCAGCAGCGCGGCCGGACATGAGCAGTACTTC
>-|TRBJ2-7|TRBV6-6|-
CASRRGQAGTYEQYF
TGTGCCAGCCGTCGCGGACAGGCGGGGACCTACGAGCAGTACTTC
>-|TRBJ1-2|TRBV5-1|-
CASSPTGNYGYTF
TGCGCCAGCAGCCCGACGGGGAACTATGGCTACACCTTC
>TRBD2|TRBJ2-1|TRBV5-4|-
CASSLGLAGVGNEQFF
TGTGCCAGCAGCTTGGGTCTAGCGGGAGTGGGCAATGAGCAGTTCTTC
>TRBD2|TRBJ2-1|TRBV7-9|once
CASSLGLAHNEQFF
TGTGCCAGCAGCTTAGGACTAGCGCACAATGAGCAGTTCTTC
>TRBD2|TRBJ2-7|TRBV6-5|-
CASSYGLAGRYEQYF
TGTGCCAGCAGTTACGGCCTAGCGGGAAGGTACGAGCAGTACTTC
>-|TRBJ2-1|TRBV6-5|-
CASSYSNRDEQFF
TGTGCCAGCAGTTACTCGAACAGGGATGAGCAGTTCTTC
>TRBD1|TRBJ1-2|TRBV3-1/TRBV3-2|-
CASSPDRGGGYTF
TGTGCCAGCAGCCCCGACAGGGGAGGAGGCTACACCTTC
>TRBD2|TRBJ2-7|TRBV6-5|-
CASRTSGSYEQYF
TGTGCCAGCCGGACTAGCGGCTCCTACGAGCAGTACTTC
>-|TRBJ1-1|TRBV4-1|-
CASSQEAAVHTEAFF
TGCGCCAGCAGCCAAGAGGCGGCTGTCCACACTGAAGCTTTCTTT
>-|TRBJ1-5|TRBV30|-
CAWSVKAGDSQPQHF
TGTGCCTGGAGTGTAAAGGCAGGCGATTCTCAGCCCCAGCATTTT
>TRBD1|TRBJ2-7|TRBV7-9|-
CAPPHGTGYHEQYF
TGTGCCCCCCCCCACGGGACAGGGTACCACGAGCAGTACTTC
>TRBD2|TRBJ2-1|TRBV19|-
CASSRLPGTSGYNEQFF
TGTGCCAGTAGTAGACTTCCCGGGACTAGCGGATACAATGAGCAGTTCTTC
>-|TRBJ1-1|TRBV2|-
CASSGREVTEAFF
TGTGCCAGCAGTGGACGGGAGGTCACTGAAGCTTTCTTT
>-|TRBJ2-7|TRBV27|-
CASSLRGSYEQYF
TGTGCCAGCAGTTTAAGAGGGTCCTACGAGCAGTACTTC
>-|TRBJ2-3|TRBV20-1|-
CSASPTTNTDTQYF
TGCAGTGCTAGTCCCACTACAAACACAGATACGCAGTATTTT
>-|TRBJ1-1|TRBV25-1|-
CASSGRGTTEAFF
TGTGCCAGCAGTGGACGGGGGACCACTGAAGCTTTCTTT